These 28 T cell receptor beta chains were all obtained from the same sample, sequenced in a study of T cells in women clearing cervical HPV infection. Assay: immunoSEQ multiplex PCR; the TCRdb copy retains only in-frame clones and omits some. The repertoire table contains around 41,000 clones. Sequencing input: blood buffy coat. These receptor sequences come from a woman aged 18 to 75 with a cervical HPV16 infection that either progressed to CIN3+ or cleared (not recorded which).

Regarding this clone: The read terminates 3 residues before the CDR3 end, so the remaining end is supplied by the germline J gene. The chain carries TRBV4-2 and TRBJ2-2, with D perhaps assigned TRBD1 or TRBD2 (6 bases each). The germline V gene encodes CDR1 LGHNA and CDR2 YNFKEQ. The V end was cut by 0 bases, the J end by 5 bases, with 13 bases between. The CDR3 runs 16 residues. The chain's CDR3 is CASSQDSTGRTGELFF. Incomplete CDR3 DNA: TGTGCCAGCAGCCAAGATAGTACAGGGAGGACCGGGGAG.

Comment on this clone: The read ends 3 residues before the CDR3 terminus; that terminus is restored from the germline J gene. This chain joins TRBV5-1 and TRBJ2-1; D gene uncertain. From germline, CDR1 is SGHRS and CDR2 YFSETQ. V lost 0 bases, J lost 4 bases, and 5 bases lay in between. The CDR3 has 13 residues. CDR3 bases read: TGCGCCAGCAGCTTGGACAGTTACAATGAG. Protein sequence: CASSLDSYNE. The whole CDR3 is CASSLDSYNEQFF.

Notes on this clone: The read comes to an end 3 residues before the CDR3 does, leaving the germline J gene to fill in the end. This rearrangement joins TRBV19 to TRBJ2-1, with a tentative D call TRBD2 (7 bases). This CDR3 is 16 amino acids long. Germline CDR1 reads LNHDA; CDR2 reads SQIVND (reference sequence). The V end was cut by 6 bases, the J end by 3 bases, with 18 bases between. CDR3 region: CASSQGGGWDYNEQFF. The DNA read from the CDR3 is TGTGCCAGTAGCCAGGGAGGGGGATGGGACTACAATGAG.

To note about this clone: With the read ending 3 residues before the CDR3 end, the germline J gene is used to fill in that end. The gene calls are TRBV5-6 and TRBJ1-2; D is uncertain. The V end lost 2 bases, the J end lost 6 bases, and 8 bases lay between the germline ends. CDR1 is SGHDT and CDR2 is YYEEEE in the germline V gene. This CDR3 has 12 residues. Partial CDR3 DNA: TGTGCCAGCAGCTTTCTCCCGGATGGC. Protein sequence: CASSFLPDG. The whole CDR3 region reads CASSFLPDGYTF.

CDR3 DNA, as far as it was read: TGTGCCACTACCCCTGGAGCGTACTACAATGAG. This translates into CATTPGAYYNE. In full, the CDR3 reads CATTPGAYYNEQFF. J is TRBJ2-1 and V is TRBV19, with D unresolved. Read coverage stops 3 residues before the CDR3 terminus; the germline J gene supplies the remainder. CDR1 and CDR2 (germline): LNHDA, SQIVND (reference sequence). The V end lost 10 bases, the J end lost 3 bases, and 16 bases lay between the germline ends. The CDR3 has 14 amino acids. Combining the CDR3 with reference TRBV19 and TRBJ2-1 gives the whole variable domain DGGITQSPKYLFRKEGQNVTLSCEQNLNHDAMYWYRQDPGQGLRLIYYSQIVNDFQKGDIAEGYSVSREKKESFPLTVTSAQKNPTAFYLCATTPGAYYNEQFFGPGTRLTVL.

Concerning this clone: The sequenced fragment ends 3 residues before the CDR3 boundary, so the rest is inferred from the germline J gene. The chain recombines TRBV20-1 with TRBJ2-5; the match to TRBD1 covers 9 bases. The CDR3 sequence is 13 residues long. Germline trimming cut 7 bases from V and 5 bases from J; bases unmatched to any gene: 8. CDR1 and CDR2 from the germline V gene are DFQATT and SNEGSKA (reference sequence). The CDR3: CSVSQGAGETQYF. CDR3 DNA, as far as it was read: TGCAGTGTCTCACAGGGGGCTGGGGAGACC.

Worth noting for this clone: The read halts 3 residues ahead of the CDR3 end, with the missing end drawn from the germline J gene. The chain recombines TRBV20-1 with TRBJ1-5, with D unclear. Germline CDR1 reads DFQATT; CDR2 reads SNEGSKA (reference sequence). Trimming took off 5 bases at V and 0 bases at J, with 8 bases between the two ends. The CDR3 sequence is 13 residues long. The CDR3 DNA, read in part, is TGCAGTGCTCGTAGAGATAGCAATCAGCCC. Translating gives CSARRDSNQP. The complete CDR3 reads CSARRDSNQPQHF.

Points on this clone: The CDR3 goes on 3 residues after the read ends, and that part is filled in from the germline J gene. The chain uses TRBV18 and TRBJ1-6, with TRBD1 matching over 7 bases. V dropped 6 bases and J dropped 10; count of bases not matched to a gene: 12. The CDR3 is 15 residues long. Germline V CDR1 and CDR2: KGHSH, LQKENI. CDR3 amino acids: CASSPTGQGDSPLHF. CDR3 DNA (partial): TGTGCCAGCTCGCCCACGGGGCAGGGGGACTCACCC.

For this clone: The read finishes 3 residues shy of the CDR3 end, and the germline J gene is used to complete it. The genes are TRBV30 and TRBJ2-2; weak D call: TRBD2 (6 bases). There are 15 residues in the CDR3. Trimming left V 2 bases short and J 8 bases short, with 18 bases between. Germline V lookup: CDR1 GTSNPN, CDR2 SVGIG (reference sequence). CDR3 bases read: TGTGCCTGGAGTTCGGGGGACGGTGTCGGGGGGGAG. Translated, it gives CAWSSGDGVGGE. The CDR3 in its entirety is CAWSSGDGVGGELFF.

Comments on this clone: The read ends 3 residues shy of where the CDR3 ends; the end is completed using the germline J gene. V is TRBV5-4 and J is TRBJ1-1; TRBD1 matches at 8 bases. Germline lookup yields CDR1 SGHNT and CDR2 YYREEE (reference sequence). With V trimmed by 4 bases and J by 3 bases, 5 bases remained unmatched. This CDR3 is built from 14 residues. The CDR3: CASSIGQGDTEAFF. The DNA read from the CDR3 is TGTGCCAGCAGCATAGGACAGGGCGACACTGAA.

As to this clone: The CDR3 end lies 3 residues beyond the end of the read and is filled in from the germline J gene. The genes are TRBV12-3 or TRBV12-4 and TRBJ2-7; D is unresolved. Trimming pared 3 bases from V and 1 base from J, leaving 7 bases between. The CDR3 totals 13 residues. Here the CDR3 reads CASSFAESYEQYF. The sequenced part of the CDR3 DNA is TGTGCCAGCAGTTTCGCAGAATCCTACGAG.

With regard to this clone: The read ends 3 residues before the CDR3 terminus; that terminus is restored from the germline J gene. The chain carries TRBV19 and TRBJ2-3; 7 bases align to TRBD1. After removal of 5 bases from V and 2 bases from J, the junction contained 4 bases not matched to a gene. There are 14 residues in the CDR3. Germline values: CDR1 LNHDA, CDR2 SQIVND (reference sequence). The sequenced CDR3 bases are TGTGCCAGTAGTCTAGGGACAGACACAGATACG. Amino acids: CASSLGTDTDT. The CDR3 in full is CASSLGTDTDTQYF. Complete variable domain (other parts from reference TRBV19 and TRBJ2-3): DGGITQSPKYLFRKEGQNVTLSCEQNLNHDAMYWYRQDPGQGLRLIYYSQIVNDFQKGDIAEGYSVSREKKESFPLTVTSAQKNPTAFYLCASSLGTDTDTQYFGPGTRLTVL.

With regard to this clone: Read coverage stops 3 residues before the CDR3 terminus; the germline J gene supplies the remainder. The J gene is TRBJ2-7, the V gene TRBV7-9; D call uncertain. The CDR3 totals 12 residues. The germline CDR1 and CDR2 sequences are SEHNR and FQNEAQ (reference sequence). With 1 base removed from V and 5 bases from J, the gap between germline ends came to 6 bases. The CDR3 loop reads CASSLEAHEQYF. The CDR3 bases that were read are TGTGCCAGCAGCTTAGAGGCTCACGAG.

On this clone: With the read ending 3 residues before the CDR3 end, the germline J gene is used to fill in that end. J is TRBJ2-5 and V is TRBV7-9; 9 bases fit TRBD2. V was pared by 5 bases and J by 5 bases, with 9 bases of the junction left unmatched. CDR3 length: 15 residues. Germline loops: CDR1 SEHNR, CDR2 FQNEAQ (reference sequence). The covered CDR3 bases are TGTGCCAGCAGCCGAGGGGGTAGCGGGAGTGAGACC. This sequence encodes CASSRGGSGSET. The complete CDR3 protein is CASSRGGSGSETQYF. The full variable domain, with the rest looked up from reference TRBV7-9 and TRBJ2-5, is DTGVSQNPRHKITKRGQNVTFRCDPISEHNRLYWYRQTLGQGPEFLTYFQNEAQLEKSRLLSDRFSAERPKGSFSTLEIQRTEQGDSAMYLCASSRGGSGSETQYFGPGTRLLVL.

Of note for this clone: Coverage ceases 3 residues before the CDR3 finishes, and the germline J gene fills in the end. The V gene is TRBV7-9, the J gene TRBJ1-1; the D gene is possibly TRBD1 (5 bases). V lost 5 bases, J lost 1 base, and 14 bases lay in between. There are 15 residues in the CDR3. In germline, CDR1 is SEHNR, CDR2 FQNEAQ (reference sequence). The DNA read from the CDR3 is TGTGCCAGCAGCCCACGGGGGATACCGAACACTGAA. Its protein product is CASSPRGIPNTE. The entire CDR3 is CASSPRGIPNTEAFF.

Concerning this clone itself: The read is 3 residues too short to cover the CDR3 end, so that end is filled in from the germline J gene. The V and J genes are TRBV28 and TRBJ1-1, with 7 bases lining up with TRBD1. The CDR3 has 13 amino acids. Germline V gene lookup returns CDR1 MDHEN and CDR2 SYDVKM. J lost 1 base, V lost 7 bases, and 3 bases had no gene match. The CDR3 loop is CASKQGWNTEAFF. CDR3 bases read: TGTGCCAGCAAACAGGGGTGGAACACTGAA.

A word on this clone: The read ends 3 residues early relative to the CDR3; the germline J gene fills the gap. Additional DNA sequences in this sample encode the identical CDR3. The chain employs TRBV29-1 and TRBJ1-5; TRBD1 is a possible D gene (6 bases). V was trimmed by 7 bases and J by 3 bases, leaving 13 bases between them. Germline V gene sequence: CDR1 SQVTM, CDR2 ANQGSEA. The CDR3 consists of 13 residues. CDR3 bases read: TGCAGCGCCCTGACAGGACTCAATCAGCCC. This sequence encodes CSALTGLNQP. The complete CDR3 sequence is CSALTGLNQPQHF.

A remark on this clone: The CDR3 goes on 3 residues after the read ends, and that part is filled in from the germline J gene. V usage is TRBV5-1 and J usage is TRBJ2-1; possibly TRBD2 for D (6 bases). Germline CDR1 reads SGHRS; CDR2 reads YFSETQ. This CDR3 is built from 15 residues. Trimming pared 5 bases from V and 1 base from J, leaving 13 bases between. CDR3 DNA (partial): TGCGCCAGCAGTCAGCTAGCGCAGTCCTACAATGAG. As protein: CASSQLAQSYNE. The complete CDR3 reads CASSQLAQSYNEQFF.

Concerning this clone itself: The CDR3 end lies 3 residues beyond the end of the read and is filled in from the germline J gene. V is TRBV29-1 and J is TRBJ2-5, with 15 bases matching TRBD2. Germline V gene lookup returns CDR1 SQVTM and CDR2 ANQGSEA. J lost 7 bases, V lost 3 bases, and 9 bases had no gene match. The CDR3 is 16 amino acids. CDR3 region: CSVDRTSGGADRTQYF. Partial CDR3 DNA: TGCAGCGTTGACAGGACTAGCGGGGGGGCCGATCGGACC.

Worth noting for this clone: The sequenced fragment ends 3 residues before the CDR3 boundary, so the rest is inferred from the germline J gene. The chain recombines TRBV30 with TRBJ1-1; D is possibly TRBD1 (6 bases). This CDR3 region has 16 residues. Germline CDR1 is GTSNPN and CDR2 is SVGIG (reference sequence). The CDR3 bases that were read are TGTGCCTGGAGTTTCCCGTTGGGGGGGGGCGCAGATACG. Its translation: CAWSFPLGGGADT. In full, the CDR3 is CAWSFPLGGGADTAFF.

As for this clone: With the read ending 3 residues before the CDR3 end, the germline J gene is used to fill in that end. This chain connects TRBV20-1 to TRBJ2-2; 7 positions match TRBD1. The CDR3 sequence is 17 residues long. Trimming at V came to 1 base and at J to 7 bases, leaving 15 bases not matched to a gene. The germline CDR1 and CDR2 sequences are DFQATT and SNEGSKA (reference sequence). The CDR3 bases that were read are TGCAGTGCTAGAGGCTGGTGGCCTACAGGGGCCGGCGGGGAG. This gives the protein CSARGWWPTGAGGE. The complete CDR3 reads CSARGWWPTGAGGELFF.

On this clone: Read sequence stops 3 residues before the CDR3 end, and the germline J gene provides the missing end. V usage is TRBV6-2 or TRBV6-3 and J usage is TRBJ1-2, with D unclear. The CDR3 contains 13 residues. V was clipped by 0 bases and J by 6 bases, with 8 bases between them. The V gene's germline CDR1 is MNHEY and CDR2 SVGEGT. CDR3 DNA, as far as it was read: TGTGCCAGCAGTTACTCTACAGTTAATGGC. The encoded protein is CASSYSTVNG. The entire CDR3 protein is CASSYSTVNGYTF.

Regarding this clone: The observed sequence ends 3 residues before the CDR3 terminus, with the missing tail filled in from the germline J gene. J is TRBJ2-3 and V is TRBV28; no clear D. Trimming removed 4 bases at V and 1 base at J, with 12 bases between. Germline V CDR1 and CDR2: MDHEN, SYDVKM. The CDR3 sequence is 15 residues long. CDR3 DNA (partial): TGTGCCAGCAGTTCGGTGGTCAAGCGCACAGATACG. This sequence encodes CASSSVVKRTDT. The complete CDR3 sequence is CASSSVVKRTDTQYF.

Of note for this clone: The CDR3 end falls 3 residues outside the read, so it is completed with the germline J gene. The chain combines TRBV2 with TRBJ2-2; D might be TRBD1 (5 bases). The ends were cut back, 0 bases at V and 3 bases at J, with 17 bases in the middle. Germline CDR1 is SNHLY and CDR2 is FYNNEI. The CDR3 loop spans 18 amino acids. CDR3 DNA (partial): TGTGCCAGCAGTGAAGCGAATCAACAGGTTTTGGACACCGGGGAG. Translating it yields CASSEANQQVLDTGE. The whole CDR3 is CASSEANQQVLDTGELFF.

A word on this clone: The read gets to within 3 residues of the CDR3 end, and the germline J gene fills in the rest. The same CDR3 also results from other DNA sequences found in this sample. The rearrangement links TRBV28 to TRBJ2-7, with D perhaps TRBD1 (5 bases). This CDR3 spans 14 amino acids. The V and J ends lost 3 bases and 4 bases respectively, with 13 bases between them. Germline V gene data show CDR1 as MDHEN and CDR2 as SYDVKM. This CDR3 reads CASSFDQGRYEQYF. The DNA read from the CDR3 is TGTGCCAGCAGTTTCGACCAGGGAAGATACGAG. Complete variable domain (other parts from reference TRBV28 and TRBJ2-7): DVKVTQSSRYLVKRTGEKVFLECVQDMDHENMFWYRQDPGLGLRLIYFSYDVKMKEKGDIPEGYSVSREKKERFSLILESASTNQTSMYLCASSFDQGRYEQYFGPGTRLTVT.

A word on this clone: The read gets to within 3 residues of the CDR3 end, and the germline J gene fills in the rest. V usage is TRBV18 and J usage is TRBJ1-5, with TRBD1 as a possible D gene (6 bases). Germline values: CDR1 KGHSH, CDR2 LQKENI. The CDR3 has 14 amino acids. The V end lost 3 bases, the J end lost 6 bases, and 12 bases lay between the germline ends. The CDR3 region is CASSPTGGGQPQHF. CDR3 bases read: TGTGCCAGCTCACCGACAGGTGGGGGTCAGCCC.

A remark on this clone: The read finishes 3 residues shy of the CDR3 end, and the germline J gene is used to complete it. The rearrangement uses TRBV2 and TRBJ1-2; D gene unclear. Germline CDR1 is SNHLY and CDR2 is FYNNEI. CDR3 length: 14 amino acids. V shed 4 bases and J shed 6 bases, with 15 bases lying between them. The sequenced part of the CDR3 DNA is TGTGCCAGCAGTGCGTCCGGCAGGTTGGATGGC. Its protein product is CASSASGRLDG. The CDR3 in full is CASSASGRLDGYTF.

This CDR3 is CASSEQNPGNEQFF. Partial CDR3 DNA: TGCGCCAGCAGCGAGCAGAACCCAGGCAATGAG. This chain joins TRBV5-1 and TRBJ2-1; D gene uncertain. The read gets to within 3 residues of the CDR3 end, and the germline J gene fills in the rest. The CDR3 is 14 residues long. The germline V gene has CDR1 SGHRS and CDR2 YFSETQ. Trimming took off 4 bases at V and 6 bases at J, with 14 bases between the two ends.